This T cell receptor beta chain originates from a study of blood T cell repertoires in COVID-19. Across the study: Italy, Spain and the United States were the sources of the convalescent and acute COVID-19 samples.

As originally analysed: Quantification of nucleated cells was approximated via reference gene primer amplification. Generated by immunoSEQ multiplex PCR, the TCRdb table keeps only in-frame clones and is missing some. D and trimming come from the DNA, and the V and J calls and clone size come from that table. The repertoire has about 190,000 clones, around 91% of them found once; the top ten carry around 0.63%. This CDR3 has 12 residues. V gave up 3 bases and J gave up 11 bases; unmatched junction bases: 5. CDR1 and CDR2 (germline): MDHEN, SYDVKM. The chain recombines TRBV28 with TRBJ1-1, with 8 bases identical to TRBD1. The clonotype was recovered from a man aged 50-60 years with acute or convalescent COVID-19. The sample comprised peripheral blood. The CDR3 protein is CASSLRTGKAFF. In DNA form, the CDR3 reads TGTGCCAGCAGTTTGCGGACAGGGAAGGCTTTCTTT.